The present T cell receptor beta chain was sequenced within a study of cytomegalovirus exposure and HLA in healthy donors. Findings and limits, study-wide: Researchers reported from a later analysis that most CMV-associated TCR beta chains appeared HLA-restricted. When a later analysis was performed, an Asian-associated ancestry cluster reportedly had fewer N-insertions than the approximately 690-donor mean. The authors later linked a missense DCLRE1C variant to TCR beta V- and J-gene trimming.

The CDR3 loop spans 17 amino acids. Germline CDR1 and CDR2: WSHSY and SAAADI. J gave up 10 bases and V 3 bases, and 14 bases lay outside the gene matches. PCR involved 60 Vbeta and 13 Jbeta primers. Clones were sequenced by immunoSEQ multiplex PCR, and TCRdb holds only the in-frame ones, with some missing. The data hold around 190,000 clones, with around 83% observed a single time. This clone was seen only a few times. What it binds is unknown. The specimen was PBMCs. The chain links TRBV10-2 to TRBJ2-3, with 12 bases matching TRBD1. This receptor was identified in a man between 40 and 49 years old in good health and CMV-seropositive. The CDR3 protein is CASSDPMLPGQGASQYF. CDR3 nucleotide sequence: TGCGCCAGCAGTGACCCAATGTTACCGGGACAGGGGGCATCGCAGTATTTT.